In its sample, the clone carrying this T cell receptor beta chain is large. The antigen remains undetermined. The data originate from a study of early stage breast cancer tumors. General observations from the study: In about 90% of the 16 patients, blood comparison separated tumor from normal breast. Most shared enriched TCRB sequences were commonly generated ones.

The CDR3 totals 13 residues. Trimming removed 5 bases from V and 2 bases from J, with 10 bases in between. Germline V gives CDR1 LNHDA, CDR2 SQIVND (reference sequence). Blood replicates held 0.5 ug DNA, tumor or normal breast approximately 1.5 ug, two each. The protocol was immunoSEQ multiplex PCR, while the TCRdb copy is restricted to in-frame clones and leaves out a portion. The data contain about 70,000 clones, more than 70% of them singletons. The chain uses TRBV19 and TRBJ2-7; the D gene is possibly TRBD2 (5 bases). This TCR came from a person aged 40 to 49 with breast cancer. Sequences were obtained from blood. This CDR3 reads CASSDYTTYEQYF. The CDR3 DNA sequence: TGTGCCAGTAGTGACTACACCACCTACGAGCAGTACTTC.